The entry below gives a single T cell receptor beta chain sequence along with its context. The PCR was carried out with 60 Vbeta primers and 13 Jbeta primers. Methods used by the authors: Among the unique TCR beta chains that a later analysis counted, about 85 million in all, some 10 million were shared. Repertoires were generated with immunoSEQ multiplex PCR, while TCRdb's copy carries only in-frame clones and drops some. V and J calls and clone size are given by that table; D and trimming were obtained from the DNA. The data contain roughly 150,000 clones, roughly 80% of them singletons. This CDR3 has 12 amino acids. The ends were cut back, 3 bases at V and 2 bases at J, with 5 bases in the middle. CDR1 and CDR2 (germline): KGHSH, LQKENI. The sample belongs to a study of cytomegalovirus exposure and HLA in healthy donors.

Sequencing was done on a sample of PBMCs. J is TRBJ2-7 and V is TRBV18; the D is unclear. The clonotype originates from a man aged 40-49 years in good health and CMV-seropositive. CDR3 DNA: TGTGCCAGCTCACCGTCCACCTACGAGCAGTACTTC. Translating it yields CASSPSTYEQYF.